This T cell receptor (beta chain) was retrieved from a study of cytomegalovirus exposure and HLA in healthy donors. Study-wide findings and caveats: There were over 150 TCR beta chains listed as cytomegalovirus-associated.

This clone is a singleton in its sample. Antigen: not known. The ends were cut back, 7 bases at V and 3 bases at J, with 13 bases in the middle. The CDR3 runs to 13 residues. The V gene's germline CDR1 is MNHEY and CDR2 SVGAGI. The method was immunoSEQ multiplex PCR; TCRdb's version includes in-frame clones alone and lacks a portion of them. The sample holds some 200,000 clones; 75% to 95% are singletons and the top ten take 0.85% to 1.2%. The sequencing input was PBMCs. This chain links TRBV6-5 with TRBJ2-7, with TRBD1 as a possible D gene (6 bases). The sequence derives from a woman younger than 30 in good health and CMV-seronegative. The DNA for the CDR3 is TGTGCCAGCACCGGGACACCGGACTACGAGCAGTACTTC. Amino acid sequence: CASTGTPDYEQYF.